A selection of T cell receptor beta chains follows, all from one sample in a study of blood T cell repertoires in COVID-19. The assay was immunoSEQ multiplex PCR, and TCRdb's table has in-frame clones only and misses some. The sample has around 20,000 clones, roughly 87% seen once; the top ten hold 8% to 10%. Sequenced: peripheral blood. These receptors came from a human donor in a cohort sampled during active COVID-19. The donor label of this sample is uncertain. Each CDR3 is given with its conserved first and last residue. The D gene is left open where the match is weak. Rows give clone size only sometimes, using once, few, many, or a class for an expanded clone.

CDR3aa: CASSLAPFDADTQYF
CDR3nt: TGCGCCAGCAGCTTGGCCCCCTTCGATGCGGATACGCAGTATTTT
abundance: .
d_gene: .
j_gene: TRBJ2-3
v_gene: TRBV5-1

CDR3aa: CASRSYTAMETQYF
CDR3nt: TGTGCCAGCAGATCCTATACCGCTATGGAGACCCAGTACTTC
abundance: .
d_gene: .
j_gene: TRBJ2-5
v_gene: TRBV7-8

CDR3aa: CASSLQREAADTQYF
CDR3nt: TGCGCCAGCAGCTTGCAACGGGAGGCCGCAGATACGCAGTATTTT
abundance: few
d_gene: TRBD2
j_gene: TRBJ2-3
v_gene: TRBV5-1

CDR3aa: CASSELSGSVGETQYF
CDR3nt: TGTGCCAGCAGTGAATTAAGCGGGAGTGTAGGGGAGACCCAGTACTTC
abundance: .
d_gene: TRBD2
j_gene: TRBJ2-5
v_gene: TRBV25-1

CDR3aa: CASSYGQDDTEAFF
CDR3nt: TGTGCCAGCAGTTATGGGCAGGATGACACTGAAGCTTTCTTT
abundance: .
d_gene: .
j_gene: TRBJ1-1
v_gene: TRBV6-5

CDR3aa: CASSLRSFANTGELFF
CDR3nt: TGTGCCAGCAGCTTAAGGAGTTTCGCGAACACCGGGGAGCTGTTTTTT
abundance: .
d_gene: .
j_gene: TRBJ2-2
v_gene: TRBV7-8

CDR3aa: CASSQRVGGSNEKLFF
CDR3nt: TGTGCCAGCAGCCAAAGGGTGGGGGGATCTAATGAAAAACTGTTTTTT
abundance: .
d_gene: .
j_gene: TRBJ1-4
v_gene: TRBV3-1/TRBV3-2

CDR3aa: CASNRGTLNTEAFF
CDR3nt: TGTGCCAGCAACCGAGGGACTCTGAACACTGAAGCTTTCTTT
abundance: once
d_gene: .
j_gene: TRBJ1-1
v_gene: TRBV7-9

CDR3aa: CASSVGGGPRSEQFF
CDR3nt: TGTGCCAGCAGCGTAGGGGGCGGTCCTCGGAGTGAGCAGTTCTTC
abundance: .
d_gene: .
j_gene: TRBJ2-1
v_gene: TRBV9

CDR3aa: CASSQTGAEAFF
CDR3nt: TGTGCCAGCAGCCAGACAGGGGCTGAAGCTTTCTTT
abundance: .
d_gene: TRBD1
j_gene: TRBJ1-1
v_gene: TRBV7-3

CDR3aa: CATSDSKRGQTEAFF
CDR3nt: TGTGCCACCAGTGATTCCAAAAGGGGGCAGACTGAAGCTTTCTTT
abundance: once
d_gene: TRBD1
j_gene: TRBJ1-1
v_gene: TRBV24-1

CDR3aa: CASSFYRGREGYEQYF
CDR3nt: TGTGCCAGCAGCTTCTACCGAGGGAGGGAAGGCTACGAGCAGTACTTC
abundance: .
d_gene: TRBD2
j_gene: TRBJ2-7
v_gene: TRBV7-9

CDR3aa: CASSISGGGAEAFF
CDR3nt: TGTGCCAGTAGTATATCAGGTGGGGGGGCTGAAGCTTTCTTT
abundance: .
d_gene: .
j_gene: TRBJ1-1
v_gene: TRBV19

CDR3aa: CASSKQGAITEAFF
CDR3nt: TGTGCCAGTAGTAAACAGGGGGCGATCACTGAAGCTTTCTTT
abundance: .
d_gene: TRBD1
j_gene: TRBJ1-1
v_gene: TRBV19

CDR3aa: CASSFWTSGKGDTQYF
CDR3nt: TGTGCCAGCAGCTTTTGGACTAGCGGGAAGGGAGATACGCAGTATTTT
abundance: .
d_gene: TRBD2
j_gene: TRBJ2-3
v_gene: TRBV5-6

CDR3aa: CASSPGVLGSSYGYTF
CDR3nt: TGTGCCAGCAGCCCGGGAGTGCTTGGAAGTAGCTATGGCTACACCTTC
abundance: .
d_gene: .
j_gene: TRBJ1-2
v_gene: TRBV11-1

CDR3aa: CSVHRRGGLAVRSYNEQFF
CDR3nt: TGCAGCGTTCACCGGAGGGGCGGACTAGCGGTGAGATCCTACAATGAGCAGTTCTTC
abundance: .
d_gene: TRBD2
j_gene: TRBJ2-1
v_gene: TRBV29-1

CDR3aa: CASNYRGANEKLFF
CDR3nt: TGTGCCAGCAATTACAGGGGGGCTAATGAAAAACTGTTTTTT
abundance: .
d_gene: TRBD1
j_gene: TRBJ1-4
v_gene: TRBV2

CDR3aa: CASSLGQGNDEQYF
CDR3nt: TGTGCCAGCAGTTTAGGGCAGGGAAATGACGAGCAGTACTTC
abundance: .
d_gene: .
j_gene: TRBJ2-7
v_gene: TRBV28

CDR3aa: CASSPGSGSPLHF
CDR3nt: TGTGCCAGCAGCCCTGGATCAGGATCACCCCTCCACTTT
abundance: .
d_gene: .
j_gene: TRBJ1-6
v_gene: TRBV7-2

CDR3aa: CASSLVGRGYGANVLTF
CDR3nt: TGTGCCAGCAGCTTAGTGGGCAGGGGCTATGGGGCCAACGTCCTGACTTTC
abundance: few
d_gene: .
j_gene: TRBJ2-6
v_gene: TRBV11-2

CDR3aa: CAWSVPGSLSGNTIYF
CDR3nt: TGTGCCTGGAGTGTACCCGGGAGTCTCTCTGGAAACACCATATATTTT
abundance: once
d_gene: .
j_gene: TRBJ1-3
v_gene: TRBV30

CDR3aa: CASSKGDRGHYYEQYF
CDR3nt: TGTGCCAGCAGCAAAGGGGACAGGGGACACTACTACGAGCAGTACTTC
abundance: .
d_gene: .
j_gene: TRBJ2-7
v_gene: TRBV21-1

CDR3aa: CASSVGSESSYNEQFF
CDR3nt: TGTGCCAGTAGTGTGGGTAGCGAGAGCTCCTACAATGAGCAGTTCTTC
abundance: .
d_gene: .
j_gene: TRBJ2-1
v_gene: TRBV19

CDR3aa: CASSLVGRDTGSTNEKLFF
CDR3nt: TGTGCCAGCAGCTTGGTGGGGCGGGATACGGGATCAACTAATGAAAAACTGTTTTTT
abundance: .
d_gene: .
j_gene: TRBJ1-4
v_gene: TRBV5-5

CDR3aa: CAWIGLGRYNEQFF
CDR3nt: TGTGCCTGGATAGGACTAGGTCGTTACAATGAGCAGTTCTTC
abundance: .
d_gene: TRBD2
j_gene: TRBJ2-1
v_gene: TRBV30

CDR3aa: CASSLDSLAGYTF
CDR3nt: TGTGCCAGCAGTTTAGACAGCCTTGCTGGCTACACCTTC
abundance: .
d_gene: .
j_gene: TRBJ1-2
v_gene: TRBV6-2/TRBV6-3

CDR3aa: CASSYGGDTQYF
CDR3nt: TGTGCCAGTAGTTACGGGGGAGATACGCAGTATTTT
abundance: .
d_gene: .
j_gene: TRBJ2-3
v_gene: TRBV19

CDR3aa: CASSFPAGPNNEQFF
CDR3nt: TGTGCCAGCAGCTTCCCAGCGGGACCGAACAATGAGCAGTTCTTC
abundance: .
d_gene: TRBD2
j_gene: TRBJ2-1
v_gene: TRBV7-9

CDR3aa: CASSYGTDYGYTF
CDR3nt: TGTGCCAGCAGCTATGGGACAGACTATGGCTACACCTTC
abundance: .
d_gene: TRBD1
j_gene: TRBJ1-2
v_gene: TRBV7-2

CDR3aa: CASSQGWGDSSAEQYF
CDR3nt: TGCGCCAGCAGCCAAGGATGGGGTGACAGTTCAGCCGAGCAGTACTTC
abundance: .
d_gene: .
j_gene: TRBJ2-7
v_gene: TRBV4-1

CDR3aa: CASSYRGTDEKLFF
CDR3nt: TGTGCCAGCAGCTACAGGGGGACTGATGAAAAACTGTTTTTT
abundance: .
d_gene: TRBD1
j_gene: TRBJ1-4
v_gene: TRBV5-6

CDR3aa: CATDKLEPNTEAFF
CDR3nt: TGTGCCACCGATAAACTAGAGCCGAACACTGAAGCTTTCTTT
abundance: .
d_gene: .
j_gene: TRBJ1-1
v_gene: TRBV6-5